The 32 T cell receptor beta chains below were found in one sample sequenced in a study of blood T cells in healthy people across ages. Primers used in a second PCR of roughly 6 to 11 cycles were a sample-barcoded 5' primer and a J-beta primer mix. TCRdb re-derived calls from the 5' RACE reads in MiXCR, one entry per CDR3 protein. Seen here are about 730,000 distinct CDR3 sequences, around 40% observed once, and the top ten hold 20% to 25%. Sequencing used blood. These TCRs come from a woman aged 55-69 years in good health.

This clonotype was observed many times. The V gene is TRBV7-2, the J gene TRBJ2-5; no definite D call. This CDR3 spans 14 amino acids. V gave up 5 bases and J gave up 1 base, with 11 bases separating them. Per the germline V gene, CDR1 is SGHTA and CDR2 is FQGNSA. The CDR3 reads CASSKSSAQETQYF. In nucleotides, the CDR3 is TGTGCCAGCAGCAAAAGCAGCGCCCAAGAGACCCAGTACTTC.

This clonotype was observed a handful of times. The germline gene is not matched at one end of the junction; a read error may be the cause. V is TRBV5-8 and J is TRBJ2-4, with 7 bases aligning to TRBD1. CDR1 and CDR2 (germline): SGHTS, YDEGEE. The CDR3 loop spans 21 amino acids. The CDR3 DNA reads TGTGCCAGTAGCTACATGATACCGACAGGGAAGACGGAAATAGCCAAAAACATTCAGTACTTC. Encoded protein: CASSYMIPTGKTEIAKNIQYF.

The CDR3 loop reads CASSMGQRNQPQHF. CDR3 DNA sequence: TGTGCCAGCAGTATGGGACAGCGCAATCAGCCCCAGCATTTT. The chain couples TRBV27 to TRBJ1-5; 7 bases map to TRBD1. CDR3 length: 14 amino acids. The germline gives CDR1 MNHEY, CDR2 SMNVEV (reference sequence). The ends lost 5 bases at V and 2 bases at J; junction bases unmatched: 3.

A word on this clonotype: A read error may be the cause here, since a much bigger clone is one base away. CDR3 nucleotides: TGTGCCAGCAGCGGACTAGCGGGAAGTGAGCAGTTCTTC. Residues: CASSGLAGSEQFF. V gene TRBV21-1 combines with J gene TRBJ2-1; TRBD2 is taken as the D call from the table, unchecked against the DNA. TRBV21-1 counts as a pseudogene. The CDR3 has 13 amino acids.

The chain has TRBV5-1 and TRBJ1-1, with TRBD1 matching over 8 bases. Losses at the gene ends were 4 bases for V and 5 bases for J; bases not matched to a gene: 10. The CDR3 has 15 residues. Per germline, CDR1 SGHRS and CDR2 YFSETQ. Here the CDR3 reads CASSHDTGGGTEAFF. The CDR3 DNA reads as TGCGCCAGCAGCCATGATACAGGGGGGGGGACTGAAGCTTTCTTT.

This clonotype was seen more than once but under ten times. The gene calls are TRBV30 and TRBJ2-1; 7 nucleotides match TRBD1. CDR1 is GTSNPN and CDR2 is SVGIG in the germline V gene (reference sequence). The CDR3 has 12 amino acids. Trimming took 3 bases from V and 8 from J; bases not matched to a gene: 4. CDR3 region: CAWSRQGDEQFF. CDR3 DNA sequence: TGTGCCTGGAGCCGACAGGGCGATGAGCAGTTCTTC.

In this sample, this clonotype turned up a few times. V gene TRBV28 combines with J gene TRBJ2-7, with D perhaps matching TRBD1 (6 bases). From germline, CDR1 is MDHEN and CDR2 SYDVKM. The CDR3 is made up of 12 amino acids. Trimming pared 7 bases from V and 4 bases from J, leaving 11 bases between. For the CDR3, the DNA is TGTGCCAGCACCCTACAGGGTTACGAGCAGTACTTC. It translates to CASTLQGYEQYF.

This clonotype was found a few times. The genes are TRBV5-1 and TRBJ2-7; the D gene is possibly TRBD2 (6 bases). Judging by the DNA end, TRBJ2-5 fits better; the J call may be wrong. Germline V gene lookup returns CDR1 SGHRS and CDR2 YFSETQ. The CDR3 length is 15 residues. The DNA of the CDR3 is TGCGCCAGCAGTCTTTCTAGCGTTGGCGGGGAGACCCAGTACTTC. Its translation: CASSLSSVGGETQYF.

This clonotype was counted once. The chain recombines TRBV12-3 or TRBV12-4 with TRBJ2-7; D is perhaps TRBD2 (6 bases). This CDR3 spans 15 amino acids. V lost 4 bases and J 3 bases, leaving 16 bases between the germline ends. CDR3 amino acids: CASSSHRRGGYEQYF. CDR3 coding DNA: TGTGCCAGCAGTTCCCACCGGAGGGGTGGCTACGAGCAGTACTTC.

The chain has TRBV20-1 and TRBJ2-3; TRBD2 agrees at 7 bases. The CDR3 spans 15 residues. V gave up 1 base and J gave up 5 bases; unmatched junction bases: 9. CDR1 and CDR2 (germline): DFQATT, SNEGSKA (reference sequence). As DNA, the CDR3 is TGCAGTGCTAGAGTCCGAGCGGGGTATAGAGATACGCAGTATTTT. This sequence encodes CSARVRAGYRDTQYF.

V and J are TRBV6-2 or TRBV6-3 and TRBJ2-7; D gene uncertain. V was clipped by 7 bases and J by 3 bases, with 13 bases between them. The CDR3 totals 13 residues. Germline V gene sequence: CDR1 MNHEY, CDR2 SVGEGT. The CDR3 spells CASTSEIVYEQYF. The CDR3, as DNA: TGTGCCAGCACCTCCGAAATAGTCTACGAGCAGTACTTC.

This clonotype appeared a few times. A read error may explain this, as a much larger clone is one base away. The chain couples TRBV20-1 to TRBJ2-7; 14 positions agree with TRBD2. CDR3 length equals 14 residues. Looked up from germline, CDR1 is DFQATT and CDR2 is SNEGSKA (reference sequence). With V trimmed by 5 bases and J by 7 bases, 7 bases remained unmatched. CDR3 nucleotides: TGCAGTGCTCGACTAGCGGGGGGGCCCAATGAGCAGTACTTC. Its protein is CSARLAGGPNEQYF.

CDR3 sequence: CASRTGNPVDGQPQHF. The CDR3 DNA reads as TGTGCCAGCCGGACAGGGAACCCTGTAGATGGTCAGCCCCAGCATTTT. The rearrangement links TRBV27 to TRBJ1-5, with TRBD1 identical over 8 bases. Germline CDR1 is MNHEY and CDR2 is SMNVEV (reference sequence). J lost 6 bases, V lost 8 bases, and 15 bases had no gene match. The CDR3 extends over 16 amino acids.

CDR3 region: CASSQFSGNTIYF. CDR3 coding DNA: TGTGCCAGCAGCCAGTTCTCTGGAAACACCATATATTTT. The J gene is TRBJ1-3, the V gene TRBV14; D remains unclear. Trimming took off 3 bases at V and 0 bases at J, with 3 bases between the two ends. The length of the CDR3 is 13 residues. The germline V gene encodes CDR1 SGHDN and CDR2 FVKESK. Full variable domain (rest looked up from reference TRBV14 and TRBJ1-3): EAGVTQFPSHSVIEKGQTVTLRCDPISGHDNLYWYRRVMGKEIKFLLHFVKESKQDESGMPNNRFLAERTGGTYSTLKVQPAELEDSGVYFCASSQFSGNTIYFGEGSWLTVV.

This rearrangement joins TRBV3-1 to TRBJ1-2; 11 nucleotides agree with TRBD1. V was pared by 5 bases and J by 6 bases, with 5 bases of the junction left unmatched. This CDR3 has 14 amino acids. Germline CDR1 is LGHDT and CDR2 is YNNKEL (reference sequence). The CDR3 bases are TGTGCCAGCAGCTCCCGGGACAGGGGGAATGGCTACACCTTC. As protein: CASSSRDRGNGYTF.

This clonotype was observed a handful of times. Here the CDR3 reads CASSTLREGAQGNTIYF. For the CDR3, the DNA is TGTGCCAGCAGCACCCTTAGGGAGGGGGCGCAAGGAAACACCATATATTTT. This chain uses TRBV5-6 with TRBJ1-3; 7 bases fit TRBD1. The V gene end was trimmed by 4 bases and the J gene end by 4 bases; junction bases not matched to a gene: 14. The germline V gene has CDR1 SGHDT and CDR2 YYEEEE. The CDR3 has 17 residues.

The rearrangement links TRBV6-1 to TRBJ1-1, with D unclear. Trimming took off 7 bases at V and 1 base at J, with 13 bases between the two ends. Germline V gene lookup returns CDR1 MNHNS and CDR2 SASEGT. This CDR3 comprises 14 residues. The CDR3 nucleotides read TGTGCCAGCATCATCGGTCCCGGGAACACTGAAGCTTTCTTT. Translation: CASIIGPGNTEAFF.

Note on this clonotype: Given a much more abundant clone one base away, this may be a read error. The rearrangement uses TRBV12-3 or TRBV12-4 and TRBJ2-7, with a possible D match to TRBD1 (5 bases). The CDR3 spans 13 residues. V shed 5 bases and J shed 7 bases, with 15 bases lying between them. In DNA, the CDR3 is TGTGCCAGCAGTATGACAGTTCACAATGAGCAGTACTTC. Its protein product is CASSMTVHNEQYF.

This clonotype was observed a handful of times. The CDR3 protein is CASSGGLRDTQYF. The CDR3 DNA sequence: TGCGCCAGCAGCGGGGGCCTCAGGGATACGCAGTATTTT. The chain is built from TRBV5-1 and TRBJ2-3; D may be TRBD1 (6 bases). CDR1 is SGHRS and CDR2 is YFSETQ in the germline V gene. V dropped 4 bases and J dropped 6 bases, with 12 bases sitting between them. The length of the CDR3 is 13 residues.

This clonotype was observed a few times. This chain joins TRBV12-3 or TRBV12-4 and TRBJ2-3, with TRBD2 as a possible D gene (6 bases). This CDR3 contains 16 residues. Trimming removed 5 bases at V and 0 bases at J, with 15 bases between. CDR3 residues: CASSPGTSTSTDTQYF. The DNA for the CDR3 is TGTGCCAGCAGTCCGGGGACTTCTACTAGCACAGATACGCAGTATTTT.

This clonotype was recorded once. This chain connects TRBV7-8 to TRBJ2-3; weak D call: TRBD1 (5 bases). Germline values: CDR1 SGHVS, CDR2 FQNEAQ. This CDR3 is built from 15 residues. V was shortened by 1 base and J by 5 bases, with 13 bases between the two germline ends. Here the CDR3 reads CASSLEGRVGDTQYF. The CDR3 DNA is TGTGCCAGCAGCTTAGAGGGCAGGGTGGGAGATACGCAGTATTTT.

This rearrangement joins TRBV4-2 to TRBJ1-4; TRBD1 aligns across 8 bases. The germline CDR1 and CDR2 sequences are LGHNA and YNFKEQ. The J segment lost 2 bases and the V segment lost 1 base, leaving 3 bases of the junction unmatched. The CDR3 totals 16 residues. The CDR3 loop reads CASSQGQGATNEKLFF. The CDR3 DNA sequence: TGTGCCAGCAGCCAAGGTCAGGGGGCGACTAATGAAAAACTGTTTTTT.

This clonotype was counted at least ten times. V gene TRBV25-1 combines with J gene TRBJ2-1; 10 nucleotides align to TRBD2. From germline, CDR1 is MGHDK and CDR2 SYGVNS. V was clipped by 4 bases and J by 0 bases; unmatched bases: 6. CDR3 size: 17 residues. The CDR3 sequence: CASSVSGRGSSYNEQFF. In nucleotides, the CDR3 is TGTGCCAGCAGTGTAAGCGGGAGGGGGAGCTCCTACAATGAGCAGTTCTTC.

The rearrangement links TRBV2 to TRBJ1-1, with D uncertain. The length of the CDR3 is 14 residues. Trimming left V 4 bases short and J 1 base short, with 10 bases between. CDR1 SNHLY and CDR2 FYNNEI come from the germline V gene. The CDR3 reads CASSGTEGNTEAFF. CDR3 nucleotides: TGTGCCAGCAGTGGTACAGAAGGGAACACTGAAGCTTTCTTT.

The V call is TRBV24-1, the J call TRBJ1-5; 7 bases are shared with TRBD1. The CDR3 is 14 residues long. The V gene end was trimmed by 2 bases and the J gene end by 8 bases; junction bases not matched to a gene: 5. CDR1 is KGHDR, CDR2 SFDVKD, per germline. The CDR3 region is CATSDSTGYKPQHF. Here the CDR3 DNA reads TGTGCCACCAGTGATTCGACAGGGTACAAGCCCCAGCATTTT.

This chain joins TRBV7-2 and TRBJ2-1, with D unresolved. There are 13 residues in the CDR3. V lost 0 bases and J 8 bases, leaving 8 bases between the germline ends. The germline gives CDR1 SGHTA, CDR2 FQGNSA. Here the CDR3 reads CASSLARIDEQFF. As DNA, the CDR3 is TGTGCCAGCAGCTTAGCGCGAATCGATGAGCAGTTCTTC.

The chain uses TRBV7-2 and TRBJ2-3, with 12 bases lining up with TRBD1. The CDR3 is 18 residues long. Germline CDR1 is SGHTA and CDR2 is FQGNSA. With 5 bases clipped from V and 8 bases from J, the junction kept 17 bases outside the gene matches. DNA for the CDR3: TGTGCCAGCAGCCCCTGGGACAGGGGGCTTTTGGCACGAAGTACGCAGTATTTT. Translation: CASSPWDRGLLARSTQYF. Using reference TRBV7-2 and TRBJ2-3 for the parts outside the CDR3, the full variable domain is GAGVSQSPSNKVTEKGKDVELRCDPISGHTALYWYRQSLGQGLEFLIYFQGNSAPDKSGLPSDRFSAERTGGSVSTLTIQRTQQEDSAVYLCASSPWDRGLLARSTQYFGPGTRLTVL.

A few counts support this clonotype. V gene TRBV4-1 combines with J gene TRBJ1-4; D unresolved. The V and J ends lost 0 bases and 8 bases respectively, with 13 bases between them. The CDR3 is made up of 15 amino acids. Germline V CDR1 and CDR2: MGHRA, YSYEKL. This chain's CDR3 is CASSQDEGRLEKLFF. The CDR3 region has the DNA TGCGCCAGCAGCCAAGATGAAGGGAGGCTAGAAAAACTGTTTTTT.

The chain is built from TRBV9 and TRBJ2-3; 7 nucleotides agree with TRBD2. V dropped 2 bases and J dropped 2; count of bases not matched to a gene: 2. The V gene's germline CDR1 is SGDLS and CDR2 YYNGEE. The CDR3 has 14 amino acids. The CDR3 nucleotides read TGTGCCAGCAGCGTTAGGGACTACACAGATACGCAGTATTTT. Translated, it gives CASSVRDYTDTQYF. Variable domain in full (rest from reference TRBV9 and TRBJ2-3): DSGVTQTPKHLITATGQRVTLRCSPRSGDLSVYWYQQSLDQGLQFLIQYYNGEERAKGNILERFSAQQFPDLHSELNLSSLELGDSALYFCASSVRDYTDTQYFGPGTRLTVL.

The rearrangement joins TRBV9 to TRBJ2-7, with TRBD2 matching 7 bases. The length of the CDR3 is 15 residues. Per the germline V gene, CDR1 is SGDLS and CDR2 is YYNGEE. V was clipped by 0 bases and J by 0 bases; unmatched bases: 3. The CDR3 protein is CASSVDGRSSYEQYF. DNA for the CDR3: TGTGCCAGCAGCGTAGACGGGAGGAGCTCCTACGAGCAGTACTTC.

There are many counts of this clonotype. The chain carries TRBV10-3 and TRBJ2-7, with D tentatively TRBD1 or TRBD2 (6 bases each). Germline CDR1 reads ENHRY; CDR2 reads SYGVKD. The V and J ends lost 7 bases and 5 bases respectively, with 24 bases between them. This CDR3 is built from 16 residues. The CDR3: CAITTVVGGNTNEQYF. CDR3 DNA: TGTGCCATCACCACGGTTGTCGGGGGCAATACGAACGAGCAGTACTTC.

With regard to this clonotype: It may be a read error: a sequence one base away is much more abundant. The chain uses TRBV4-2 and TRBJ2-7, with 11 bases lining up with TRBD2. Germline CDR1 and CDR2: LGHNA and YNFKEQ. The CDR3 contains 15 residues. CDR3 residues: CACSQGTSGSYEQYF. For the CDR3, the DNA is TGTGCCTGCAGCCAAGGGACTAGCGGCTCCTACGAGCAGTACTTC.